This T cell receptor (beta chain) comes out of a study of control samples from healthy donors and cancer patients. V was trimmed by 2 bases and J by 0 bases, leaving 11 bases between them. The CDR3 extends over 16 amino acids. Germline assignment: CDR1 LNHDA and CDR2 SQIVND (reference sequence). Only in-frame clones appear in the TCRdb table, and some are missing; sequencing was by immunoSEQ multiplex PCR. The table records some 95,000 clones, around 90% of them present only once. The sample consisted of blood. This sequence originates from a human donor in good health. The donor label of this sample is uncertain. J is TRBJ1-3 and V is TRBV19; D is ambiguous. The CDR3 region is CASSINVPNSGNTIYF. As DNA, the CDR3 is TGTGCCAGTAGTATAAACGTACCGAACTCTGGAAACACCATATATTTT.